The 18 T cell receptor beta chains presented below share a single source sample, sequenced in a study of T cell responses to AZD1222 COVID-19 vaccine. Sequencing used immunoSEQ multiplex PCR; TCRdb keeps in-frame clones, though not all of them. Of more than 250,000 clones in the sample, over 90% were seen once. Here the sequenced sample was peripheral blood, taken on day 0 of AZD1222 vaccination. The receptors come from an adult in good health.

The chain couples TRBV28 to TRBJ2-1, with D maybe TRBD1 (6 bases). CDR3 length: 16 residues. In germline, CDR1 is MDHEN, CDR2 SYDVKM. Trimming stripped 4 bases from V and 8 bases from J, with 21 bases between. The CDR3: CASSSSGTSRADEQFF. CDR3 DNA: TGTGCCAGCAGTTCATCCGGGACATCCAGAGCCGATGAGCAGTTCTTC.

The CDR3 is CASSEMRGRSDEQFF. The CDR3 nucleotides read TGTGCCAGCAGTGAAATGCGGGGGCGGTCCGATGAGCAGTTCTTC. The rearrangement uses TRBV6-1 and TRBJ2-1; perhaps TRBD2 as D (7 bases). From germline, CDR1 is MNHNS and CDR2 SASEGT. V was trimmed by 2 bases and J by 8 bases, leaving 16 bases between them. This CDR3 is built from 15 residues.

The chain joins TRBV15 to TRBJ2-1; 8 positions match TRBD2. CDR3 length: 17 amino acids. V lost 0 bases, J lost 7 bases, and 11 bases stayed unmatched. From germline, CDR1 is LNHNV and CDR2 YYDKDF (reference sequence). The CDR3 spells CATSRESGSGGRNEQFF. The CDR3 nucleotides read TGTGCCACCAGCAGAGAGAGTGGGAGCGGGGGTAGGAATGAGCAGTTCTTC.

The genes are TRBV6-7 and TRBJ2-6; TRBD2 agrees at 9 bases. Being an ORF, TRBV6-7 has a function that is uncertain. Unmatched junction bases numbered 9, after V lost 6 bases and J lost 3 bases. CDR3 length: 17 amino acids. In DNA, the CDR3 is TGTGCCAGCAGCTGCGGGGGGGCCGCGGTTGGGGCCAACGTCCTGACTTTC. Its protein product is CASSCGGAAVGANVLTF.

J is TRBJ2-1 and V is TRBV3-1 (or the pseudogene TRBV3-2), with TRBD2 matching 7 bases. This CDR3 region has 15 residues. Germline CDR1 LGHDT, CDR2 YNNKEL (reference sequence). V lost 5 bases to trimming and J lost 6 bases; unmatched junction nucleotides: 10. CDR3 nucleotides: TGTGCCAGCAGCTTATTAGCGGGTGAGGGCAATGAGCAGTTCTTC. Its translation: CASSLLAGEGNEQFF.

This sequence joins TRBV28 and TRBJ1-2, with D possibly TRBD1 on 6 matching bases. Germline loops: CDR1 MDHEN, CDR2 SYDVKM. V lost 5 bases to trimming and J lost 4 bases, with 20 bases between them. The CDR3 consists of 16 residues. This CDR3 reads CASSRPGGGRIYGYTF. Written as DNA, the CDR3 is TGTGCCAGCAGTCGACCCGGCGGGGGGCGTATCTATGGCTACACCTTC.

This clone was picked up one time. The V call is TRBV12-3 or TRBV12-4, the J call TRBJ2-5; D remains unclear. Trimming cost V 6 bases and J 3 bases, with 11 bases left between them. The CDR3 runs to 13 residues. Written as DNA, the CDR3 is TGTGCCAGCAGCAAGTCGGTAGAAGAGACCCAGTACTTC. Its protein is CASSKSVEETQYF.

V and J are TRBV20-1 and TRBJ1-2; D unresolved. Deletions cut 3 bases from V and 7 bases from J, with 15 bases between. Germline CDR1 and CDR2: DFQATT and SNEGSKA (reference sequence). The length of the CDR3 is 13 residues. CDR3: CSASPSQRVGYTF. The CDR3, as DNA: TGCAGTGCTAGTCCCTCCCAACGGGTTGGCTACACCTTC.

The V gene is TRBV7-9, the J gene TRBJ2-1, with D hard to call. The CDR3 has 14 amino acids. The V and J ends lost 2 bases and 4 bases respectively, with 9 bases between them. CDR1 is SEHNR, CDR2 FQNEAQ, per germline (reference sequence). This chain's CDR3 is CASSLLVAYNEQFF. Written as DNA, the CDR3 is TGTGCCAGCAGCTTACTTGTGGCTTACAATGAGCAGTTCTTC.

The chain uses TRBV27 and TRBJ2-7, with D perhaps TRBD2 (5 bases). The CDR3 length is 14 residues. Trimming removed 5 bases at V and 6 bases at J, with 17 bases between. The germline V gene encodes CDR1 MNHEY and CDR2 SMNVEV (reference sequence). The CDR3 DNA follows: TGTGCCAGCAGTAAAAACTGGGGAGTCTCCGAGCAGTACTTC. Translated, it gives CASSKNWGVSEQYF.

The chain employs TRBV28 and TRBJ2-2; 14 positions match TRBD2. J was trimmed by 6 bases and V by 5 bases; bases with no gene match: 14. Per the germline V gene, CDR1 is MDHEN and CDR2 is SYDVKM. This CDR3 comprises 19 residues. The CDR3 protein is CASSLPAGTSGGQAGELFF. The CDR3 coding sequence is TGTGCCAGCAGTCTACCGGCCGGGACTAGCGGGGGACAAGCCGGGGAGCTGTTTTTT.

The chain recombines TRBV18 with TRBJ1-1; the D gene is possibly TRBD1 (6 bases). V lost 1 base and J 1 base, leaving 13 bases between the germline ends. The CDR3 is 16 residues long. The germline V gene has CDR1 KGHSH and CDR2 LQKENI. The DNA for the CDR3 is TGTGCCAGCTCACCACGCGCGGACAGAGAGAACACTGAAGCTTTCTTT. This sequence encodes CASSPRADRENTEAFF.

The chain couples TRBV6-2 or TRBV6-3 to TRBJ2-3; D is undetermined. The CDR3 spans 16 residues. Trimming shortened V by 4 bases and J by 5 bases, and 19 bases separated the two germline ends. CDR1 is MNHEY, CDR2 SVGEGT, per germline. CDR3 sequence: CASSSSYQRAGDTQYF. The CDR3 coding sequence is TGTGCCAGCAGTTCTTCCTACCAGCGAGCAGGAGATACGCAGTATTTT.

V and J are TRBV28 and TRBJ1-5, with D uncertain. The CDR3 consists of 14 residues. With 8 bases removed from V and 15 bases from J, the gap between germline ends came to 26 bases. Germline V gene sequence: CDR1 MDHEN, CDR2 SYDVKM. The CDR3 nucleotides are TGTGCCAGCCGTGGAGGGCGAGGGTCCTTGGTTGCGCATTTT. Translating gives CASRGGRGSLVAHF.

The chain is built from TRBV7-9 and TRBJ1-5; D is unresolved. The V end was cut by 5 bases, the J end by 4 bases, with 6 bases between. Germline V gene data show CDR1 as SEHNR and CDR2 as FQNEAQ (reference sequence). The length of the CDR3 is 12 residues. The CDR3 is CASSSTNQPQHF. DNA for the CDR3: TGTGCCAGCAGCAGTACAAATCAGCCCCAGCATTTT.

This clone showed up just once. This chain connects TRBV4-1 to TRBJ1-2; 12 bases match TRBD1. The junction had 8 bases not matched to a gene; V was cut back by 4 bases and J by 8 bases. The CDR3 is made up of 15 amino acids. Germline V gene lookup returns CDR1 MGHRA and CDR2 YSYEKL. CDR3 sequence: CASSREGQGARGYTF. In nucleotides, the CDR3 is TGCGCCAGCAGCCGCGAGGGACAGGGGGCTCGGGGCTACACCTTC.

The rearrangement uses TRBV9 and TRBJ2-1; 7 positions agree with TRBD2. J was trimmed by 2 bases and V by 3 bases; bases with no gene match: 5. Germline V gene sequence: CDR1 SGDLS, CDR2 YYNGEE. The CDR3 spans 15 residues. This chain's CDR3 is CASSDGGGAYNEQFF. The DNA for the CDR3 is TGTGCCAGCAGCGACGGGGGAGGGGCCTACAATGAGCAGTTCTTC.

In DNA, the CDR3 is TGTGCCAGCAGCTTAATTTCCACGACAACTGAAAAACTGTTTTTT. Its protein product is CASSLISTTTEKLFF. J is TRBJ1-4 and V is TRBV7-9; D is unclear. The V gene's germline CDR1 is SEHNR and CDR2 FQNEAQ (reference sequence). V was pared by 2 bases and J by 7 bases, with 14 bases between. The CDR3 covers 15 residues.